The 5 T cell receptor beta chains below all came from one sample that was sequenced in a study of cytomegalovirus exposure and HLA in healthy donors. PCR primers comprised 60 Vbeta and 13 Jbeta primers. Measured with immunoSEQ multiplex PCR; TCRdb has only the in-frame clones, and not every one. The table lists 70,000 to 95,000 clones, 80% of them singletons. The sequenced sample consisted of PBMCs. The origin of the receptors is a man in his late teens or twenties in good health and CMV-seronegative.

V usage is TRBV5-1 and J usage is TRBJ1-4; D not certain. In germline, CDR1 is SGHRS, CDR2 YFSETQ. The CDR3 length is 14 residues. Trimming left V 4 bases short and J 0 bases short, with 7 bases between. CDR3 residues: CASSPYATNEKLFF. CDR3 nucleotides: TGCGCCAGCAGCCCGTATGCAACTAATGAAAAACTGTTTTTT.

This chain uses TRBV7-2 with TRBJ2-3; 9 nucleotides align to TRBD1. Germline V gene sequence: CDR1 SGHTA, CDR2 FQGNSA. The CDR3 runs 18 residues. J was trimmed by 6 bases and V by 0 bases; bases with no gene match: 13. As DNA, the CDR3 is TGTGCCAGCAGCTTAGCCCATACCGGGACAGGGAACATCGATACGCAGTATTTT. Translation gives CASSLAHTGTGNIDTQYF.

This chain joins TRBV2 and TRBJ1-1; 9 nucleotides match TRBD1. The germline V gene has CDR1 SNHLY and CDR2 FYNNEI. Unmatched junction bases numbered 7, after V lost 7 bases and J lost 4 bases. The CDR3 is made up of 14 amino acids. CDR3 bases: TGTGCCAGCATGGGGACAGGGCAGGGCACTGAAGCTTTCTTT. Its translation: CASMGTGQGTEAFF.

The V and J genes are TRBV7-6 and TRBJ2-5; 10 positions agree with TRBD2. CDR3 length: 17 amino acids. With V trimmed by 1 base and J by 2 bases, 7 bases remained unmatched. Germline CDR1 SGHVS, CDR2 FNYEAQ. The DNA for the CDR3 is TGTGCCAGCAGCTTAGAGCAGGGACTAGCGACACAAGAGACCCAGTACTTC. It encodes CASSLEQGLATQETQYF. The entire variable domain, with the rest obtained from reference TRBV7-6 and TRBJ2-5, is as follows: GAGVSQSPRYKVTKRGQDVALRCDPISGHVSLYWYRQALGQGPEFLTYFNYEAQQDKSGLPNDRFSAERPEGSISTLTIQRTEQRDSAMYRCASSLEQGLATQETQYFGPGTRLLVL.

V gene TRBV7-6 combines with J gene TRBJ2-7; 9 bases line up with TRBD1. Per the germline V gene, CDR1 is SGHVS and CDR2 is FNYEAQ. This CDR3 has 12 residues. With V trimmed by 5 bases and J by 5 bases, 1 base remained unmatched. The CDR3 reads CASSRTGDEQYF. CDR3 DNA sequence: TGTGCCAGCAGCCGGACAGGGGACGAGCAGTACTTC.